A single sample is the source of the 9 T cell receptor beta chains below, sequenced in a study of blood T cell repertoires in COVID-19. Only in-frame clones appear in the TCRdb table, and some are missing; sequencing was by immunoSEQ multiplex PCR. The table has 150,000 to 200,000 clones, about four fifths seen once. Sequences were obtained from PBMCs or T cells enriched from blood (not recorded which). All receptors derive from a man in his forties or fifties who had recovered from COVID-19.

The rearrangement uses TRBV18 and TRBJ2-3; 11 bases align to TRBD2. This CDR3 is 18 amino acids long. Germline CDR1 and CDR2: KGHSH and LQKENI. After removal of 3 bases from V and 10 bases from J, the junction contained 18 bases not matched to a gene. The CDR3 nucleotides are TGTGCCAGCTCACCGCAACCGACTAGCGGGGCCGCCTGGTCAGCGCAGTATTTT. Its protein is CASSPQPTSGAAWSAQYF.

The genes are TRBV7-9 and TRBJ2-7; TRBD2 matches at 13 bases. V shed 5 bases, J shed 1 base, and the junction held 11 bases outside the gene matches. The CDR3 runs 18 residues. From germline, CDR1 is SEHNR and CDR2 FQNEAQ (reference sequence). DNA for the CDR3: TGTGCCAGCAGCCCGGTGGGACTAGCGGGGCAATCATCCTACGAGCAGTACTTC. As protein: CASSPVGLAGQSSYEQYF.

The chain uses TRBV4-2 and TRBJ1-2; the match to TRBD1 covers 8 bases. Germline V gene sequence: CDR1 LGHNA, CDR2 YNFKEQ. The CDR3 contains 13 residues. Trimming removed 1 base from V and 6 bases from J; junction bases left unmatched: 1. CDR3 sequence: CASSQGTGHGYTF. Written as DNA, the CDR3 is TGTGCCAGCAGCCAAGGGACAGGGCATGGCTACACCTTC.

The rearrangement links TRBV7-6 to TRBJ2-3; D possibly corresponds to TRBD2 (6 bases). The CDR3 is 15 amino acids. Germline V CDR1 and CDR2: SGHVS, FNYEAQ. V lost 5 bases to trimming and J lost 0 bases, with 12 bases between them. The CDR3 nucleotides are TGTGCCAGCAGCCCGGCGGGGCACAGCACAGATACGCAGTATTTT. It is translated as CASSPAGHSTDTQYF.

The chain is built from TRBV11-1 and TRBJ1-1, with D uncertain. This CDR3 spans 14 amino acids. In germline, CDR1 is SGHAT, CDR2 FQDESV (reference sequence). Trimming shortened V by 3 bases and J by 4 bases, and 12 bases separated the two germline ends. CDR3 in DNA: TGTGCCAGCAGCTTGGGGAGGGCGCGCACTGAAGCTTTCTTT. It yields the protein CASSLGRARTEAFF.

The chain uses TRBV5-1 and TRBJ1-2; D perhaps matches TRBD1 (6 bases). V was shortened by 4 bases and J by 8 bases, with 15 bases between the two germline ends. Germline CDR1 is SGHRS and CDR2 is YFSETQ. The CDR3 is 13 residues long. This CDR3 is CASSRGGETGYTF. The CDR3, as DNA: TGCGCCAGCAGCCGAGGGGGAGAAACGGGCTACACCTTC. Looking up the rest from reference TRBV5-1 and TRBJ1-2 gives the full variable domain: KAGVTQTPRYLIKTRGQQVTLSCSPISGHRSVSWYQQTPGQGLQFLFEYFSETQRNKGNFPGRFSGRQFSNSRSEMNVSTLELGDSALYLCASSRGGETGYTFGSGTRLTVV.

The V and J genes are TRBV19 and TRBJ1-2; the match to TRBD1 covers 12 bases. The CDR3 runs 13 residues. Germline V CDR1 and CDR2: LNHDA, SQIVND (reference sequence). V lost 7 bases and J lost 6; bases outside the gene matches: 3. The CDR3 loop reads CASKGQGAHGYTF. The CDR3 DNA follows: TGTGCCAGTAAGGGACAGGGGGCGCATGGCTACACCTTC. Using reference TRBV19 and TRBJ1-2 for the parts outside the CDR3, the full variable domain is DGGITQSPKYLFRKEGQNVTLSCEQNLNHDAMYWYRQDPGQGLRLIYYSQIVNDFQKGDIAEGYSVSREKKESFPLTVTSAQKNPTAFYLCASKGQGAHGYTFGSGTRLTVV.

The chain couples TRBV27 to TRBJ1-5; D ambiguous. Germline lookup yields CDR1 MNHEY and CDR2 SMNVEV (reference sequence). Trimming pared 0 bases from V and 9 bases from J, leaving 9 bases between. The CDR3 extends over 13 amino acids. CDR3 coding DNA: TGTGCCAGCAGTTTATCTCGAGCAGGGCCCCAGCATTTT. This encodes CASSLSRAGPQHF.

The rearrangement uses TRBV10-1 and TRBJ1-5; no reliable D call. Germline V CDR1 and CDR2: WNHNN, SYGVQD (reference sequence). The CDR3 has 15 amino acids. V was cut by 6 bases and J by 3 bases, with 15 bases left in between. CDR3 residues: CASRAYRRINQPQHF. The CDR3 bases are TGCGCCAGCAGAGCCTATAGGAGAATCAATCAGCCCCAGCATTTT.